This T cell receptor beta chain stems from a study of cytomegalovirus exposure and HLA in healthy donors. As for the study in general: HLA-typed donors were the source of around 80 million unique TCRs, which an early data release held.

The study ran its PCR with 60 Vbeta and 13 Jbeta primers. Here immunoSEQ multiplex PCR was the method, and the copy in TCRdb shows in-frame clones only, minus some. The table lists around 140,000 clones, roughly 74% of them singletons. General study findings and limits: There were around 160 TCR beta chains listed as cytomegalovirus-associated. One later analysis reportedly identified an Asian-associated ancestry cluster that showed fewer N-insertions than the approximately 710-donor mean.

Concerning this clone: Its matching antigen is unknown.

Looked up from germline, CDR1 is ENHRY and CDR2 is SYGVKD. The CDR3 totals 14 residues. V was cut by 2 bases and J by 2 bases, with 10 bases left in between. Each of the donors was a healthy bone marrow donor. Specimen: PBMCs. The V gene is TRBV10-3, the J gene TRBJ2-7, with D perhaps TRBD1 (5 bases). This TCR was sampled from a woman aged 40-49 years in good health and CMV-seropositive. The CDR3 is CAISERQTAYEQYF. The CDR3 coding sequence is TGTGCCATCAGTGAGAGGCAGACAGCCTACGAGCAGTACTTC.